This TCR beta chain was profiled in a study of CD8+ T cells in alopecia areata (dated by TCRdb to between 2017 and 2018). Looking at the study overall: The treated patients, all with moderate-to-severe alopecia areata, were enrolled in an open-label pilot trial of oral tofacitinib given at 5 to 10 mg twice daily. Scalp clonality was compared among normal scalp (n=4), patchy alopecia areata scalp (n=8), and alopecia totalis/universalis scalp (n=8). High-throughput TCRbeta sequencing was used to examine T cell clonal expansion in alopecia areata in both the C3H/HeJ mouse model and human patients. Scalp tissue and sorted CD4+ and CD8+ peripheral blood T cells from patchy and totalis/universalis alopecia areata patients and from healthy controls were covered by human TCRbeta sequencing. Patients on tofacitinib were biopsied at baseline and after 4 and 24 weeks of treatment, and several of the patients also had a later scalp biopsy. Tofacitinib was administered for 6 to 18 months, and 6 months of follow-up off drug were then conducted to assess delayed response and recurrence. TCRbeta CDR3 regions were amplified by immunoSEQ multiplex PCR using 35 Vbeta forward and 13 Jbeta reverse primers. RNA came from the PAXgene miRNA kit for fixed scalp, the miRNeasy kit for PBMCs, and the RNeasy kit for mouse skin. For the treated patients, the SALT score, which quantifies what percentage of scalp surface area is affected, served as the measure of disease severity.

On this clone: Its target antigen remains unknown. Per-base qualities were not stored, and no clone one base away is much larger.

From V the trimming removes 3 bases and from J it removes 3 bases, while the gene matches leave 5 bases of the junction unaccounted for. CDR1 and CDR2 are read off the germline V gene (reference sequence) as LNHNV and YYDKDF. The CDR3 goes from the cysteine to the phenylalanine over 15 residues. The retained sequence is limited to the CDR3, 45 bases, with the frame set at the first base. Taken with the paper, the label for time point translates to: about 25 weeks on oral tofacitinib. Interpreted using the paper, the treatment or condition label stands for: oral pan-JAK inhibitor, 5-10 mg twice daily. Peripheral blood and lesional scalp punch biopsies were obtained from patients with alopecia areata. PBMCs were isolated by density centrifugation and stained for CD3, CD4 and CD8, after which CD4+ and CD8+ T cells were sorted on a FACSAria. Preparation of the library involved the immunoSEQ multiplex PCR assay. For TCR sequencing, RNA was extracted from every sample and reverse transcribed into cDNA to serve as template. First-strand cDNA was synthesized using SuperScript III with a 2:1 mix of oligo-dT and random hexamers. A synthetic immune receptor repertoire was used to gauge amplification bias, and whatever bias remained was removed computationally. As for the original processing: Raw reads were preprocessed to remove errors, and CDR3 was defined according to IMGT conventions as the region from the conserved cysteine to phenylalanine. To get clonality, Shannon entropy was normalized by log2 of the number of productive unique TCRs and the result was subtracted from 1. Whether scalp clones were CD4 or CD8 was inferred by matching scalp TCRbeta sequences against CD4 and CD8 repertoires sorted from blood. TCRdb stores this immuneACCESS table with in-frame sequences only. Part of the clones is absent; in the studies checked, under half of the shortfall reflects unresolved V genes, and no reason is known for the rest. Clone size and the V and J calls come from that table; the DNA yielded D and trimming. The sample data list about 110,000 clones, and around 83% of these were observed just once. The top ten constitute over 20% of the sample.

Findings and caveats that apply to the study as a whole: Many expanded lesional clones were found to persist in scalp and blood during tofacitinib treatment, and relapse after treatment cessation may be partly explained by this persistence. The treated cohort was small, with a single nonresponder, so links between baseline CD8+ expansion and response need larger studies. Shared TCR sequences between patients were less evident than in mice, which may be partly attributable to HLA diversity in the patient population. With tofacitinib, both scalp clonality and the number of expanded CD8+ clones among the top 100 scalp clones went down significantly. Compared with normal scalp, lesional scalp, particularly in alopecia totalis/universalis, had higher clonality and more expanded CD8+ clones, which suggests antigenic drive. Unlike mouse skin, where gammadelta T cells dominate, normal human skin contains resident alphabeta T cells that get sequenced too, which complicates analysis of the scalp TCR repertoire.

The specimen was CD8+ T cells sorted from blood, collected at week 24, from a patient treated with tofacitinib. The V and J segments used are TRBV15 and TRBJ2-1, with 7 bases matching TRBD2. This sequence originates from a human donor with alopecia areata. The sequence in DNA is TGTGCCACCAGCAGCGCTAGGGACTACTACAATGAGCAGTTCTTC. It translates as CATSSARDYYNEQFF.